The next 29 T cell receptor beta chains were all read from a single sample in a study of human T cells and chemical hapten exposure. MiXCR, run by TCRdb on the RACE reads, gives a single entry per CDR3 protein. The table lists roughly 38,000 distinct CDR3 sequences, 7.5% to 8% of them singletons, with over 1% in the top ten. Sample time point: pre-sensitization, week 0. Regarding treatment: therapeutic diphenylcyclopropenone sensitization with weekly scalp DPC. Material: whole blood, obtained in connection with sensitization to the hapten diphenylcyclopropenone (DPC). Receptors were obtained from a woman aged 45-60 years with alopecia areata. Some clones in this sample may be carry-over from other donors' samples.

This clonotype occurred a few times. The chain uses TRBV5-8 and TRBJ1-1; D is uncertain. The germline V and J ends were trimmed by 5 bases and 7 bases, with 6 bases remaining between them. Germline V gene data show CDR1 as SGHTS and CDR2 as YDEGEE. The CDR3 extends over 10 amino acids. DNA for the CDR3: TGTGCCAGCAGGATGCTTGAAGCTTTCTTT. Protein sequence: CASRMLEAFF.

This clonotype came up many times. The chain links TRBV12-2 to TRBJ2-1. TRBV12-2 is an annotated pseudogene. CDR3 length: 16 residues. CDR3 in DNA: TGTGCAAGTCGCTCCACGACTCCGAGCTCCTACAATGAGCAGTTCTTC. Its protein is CASRSTTPSSYNEQFF.

The chain is built from TRBV9 and TRBJ1-6, with D perhaps matching TRBD1 (6 bases). V was cut by 3 bases and J by 7 bases, with 14 bases left in between. The germline V gene encodes CDR1 SGDLS and CDR2 YYNGEE. The CDR3 length is 15 residues. For the CDR3, the DNA is TGTGCCAGCAGCGCTCAGGGGAATGGGAATTCACCCCTCCACTTT. It is translated as CASSAQGNGNSPLHF.

CDR3 residues: CASKVSETLNTGELFF. The CDR3 DNA is TGCGCCAGCAAGGTTTCGGAGACCCTGAACACCGGGGAGCTGTTTTTT. This chain connects TRBV4-3 to TRBJ2-2; D not certain. CDR3 length: 16 residues. The germline CDR1 and CDR2 sequences are LGHNA and YSLEER. V lost 7 bases, J lost 1 base, and 16 bases lay in between.

By sample fraction, this clonotype is medium-sized. The chain is built from TRBV12-3 or TRBV12-4 and TRBJ1-6, with D unclear. With 3 bases removed from V and 0 bases from J, the gap between germline ends came to 6 bases. The CDR3 totals 15 residues. The DNA for the CDR3 is TGTGCCAGCAGTTTGAAGGGCTCCTATAATTCACCCCTCCACTTT. It translates to CASSLKGSYNSPLHF.

There are a few counts of this clonotype. The chain joins TRBV19 to TRBJ2-5; possibly TRBD1 for D (5 bases). Trimming took 1 base from V and 2 from J, leaving 11 bases between them. Germline CDR1 is LNHDA and CDR2 is SQIVND (reference sequence). The CDR3 runs to 15 residues. The CDR3 DNA is TGTGCCAGTAGTATAGGAAGGGGTGCGCAAGAGACCCAGTACTTC. It translates to CASSIGRGAQETQYF.

This clonotype was seen many times. The chain uses TRBV28 and TRBJ2-3, with 10 bases aligning to TRBD2. V was pared by 8 bases and J by 3 bases, with 5 bases of the junction left unmatched. The CDR3 has 14 amino acids. Germline V gene lookup returns CDR1 MDHEN and CDR2 SYDVKM. CDR3 region: CASYGSGRTDTQYF. CDR3 nucleotide sequence: TGTGCCAGCTATGGTAGCGGGAGGACAGATACGCAGTATTTT.

This clonotype was detected only a few times. The gene calls are TRBV12-3 or TRBV12-4 and TRBJ2-7; the D gene could be TRBD1 or TRBD2 (5 bases each). Trimming stripped 5 bases from V and 6 bases from J, with 17 bases between. This CDR3 spans 14 amino acids. CDR3: CASSRDPAVGEQYF. Here the CDR3 DNA reads TGTGCCAGCAGTCGGGACCCTGCGGTTGGCGAGCAGTACTTC.

The chain combines TRBV28 with TRBJ2-7, with 9 bases that match TRBD1. In germline, CDR1 is MDHEN, CDR2 SYDVKM. The CDR3 runs to 15 residues. After removal of 10 bases from V and 2 bases from J, the junction contained 12 bases not matched to a gene. This CDR3 reads CATLPGGQGTYEQYF. The CDR3 coding sequence is TGTGCCACCCTCCCGGGGGGACAGGGTACCTACGAGCAGTACTTC. The entire variable domain, with the rest obtained from reference TRBV28 and TRBJ2-7, is as follows: DVKVTQSSRYLVKRTGEKVFLECVQDMDHENMFWYRQDPGLGLRLIYFSYDVKMKEKGDIPEGYSVSREKKERFSLILESASTNQTSMYLCATLPGGQGTYEQYFGPGTRLTVT.

This clonotype was seen repeatedly, ten times or more. The chain carries TRBV27 and TRBJ1-1; the D gene is possibly TRBD1 (5 bases). Trimming removed 3 bases from V and 2 bases from J, with 13 bases in between. The CDR3 is 15 residues long. Germline values: CDR1 MNHEY, CDR2 SMNVEV (reference sequence). Here the CDR3 reads CASSFFGGTNTEAFF. The CDR3 bases are TGTGCCAGCAGTTTTTTTGGAGGGACCAACACTGAAGCTTTCTTT.

This clonotype was detected many times. V usage is TRBV20-1 and J usage is TRBJ1-5; TRBD1 is a possible D gene (5 bases). In germline, CDR1 is DFQATT, CDR2 SNEGSKA (reference sequence). V lost 6 bases and J lost 2, with 8 bases in between. CDR3 size: 12 residues. The CDR3 nucleotides are TGCAGTGCCGGGGCCGGCAATCAGCCCCAGCATTTT. This gives the protein CSAGAGNQPQHF.

This clonotype was counted ten times or more. The chain has TRBV18 and TRBJ1-1; D perhaps matches TRBD1 (6 bases). The CDR3 sequence is 14 residues long. Germline CDR1 and CDR2: KGHSH and LQKENI. V was shortened by 3 bases and J by 0 bases, with 8 bases between the two germline ends. This chain's CDR3 is CASSPDSMNTEAFF. CDR3 bases: TGTGCCAGCTCACCGGACAGTATGAACACTGAAGCTTTCTTT.

This clonotype was counted many times. The CDR3 loop reads CASSVTGPNTEAFF. In DNA, the CDR3 is TGTGCCAGCTCCGTTACAGGGCCGAACACTGAAGCTTTCTTT. The chain has TRBV18 and TRBJ1-1; the D gene is possibly TRBD1 (6 bases). CDR1 is KGHSH and CDR2 is LQKENI in the germline V gene. The CDR3 runs 14 residues. V lost 6 bases and J 1 base, leaving 12 bases between the germline ends.

This clonotype was counted many times. The chain has TRBV20-1 and TRBJ2-1; 7 nucleotides line up with TRBD2. CDR3 length: 14 amino acids. Looked up from germline, CDR1 is DFQATT and CDR2 is SNEGSKA (reference sequence). CDR3 in amino acids: CSILAVSSYNEQFF. Here the CDR3 DNA reads TGCAGCATTCTAGCGGTCAGCTCCTACAATGAGCAGTTCTTC.

This clonotype has just a few counts. The chain carries TRBV9 and TRBJ2-5; D unclear. Germline V gene sequence: CDR1 SGDLS, CDR2 YYNGEE. This CDR3 region has 14 residues. V lost 0 bases and J lost 2, with 8 bases in between. The CDR3 DNA reads TGTGCCAGCAGCGTAGGGGTACGTCAAGAGACCCAGTACTTC. Its translation: CASSVGVRQETQYF.

This clonotype came up many times. The gene calls are TRBV11-2 and TRBJ2-2, with D uncertain. Germline loops: CDR1 SGHAT, CDR2 FQNNGV. The CDR3 extends over 15 amino acids. V was shortened by 5 bases and J by 2 bases, with 12 bases between the two germline ends. The CDR3 sequence: CASSHLSINTGELFF. The CDR3 DNA reads TGTGCCAGCAGCCATCTAAGTATTAACACCGGGGAGCTGTTTTTT.

A few counts support this clonotype. The rearrangement uses TRBV20-1 and TRBJ2-3; D not certain. The CDR3 sequence is 12 residues long. The germline V gene has CDR1 DFQATT and CDR2 SNEGSKA (reference sequence). V shed 5 bases and J shed 6 bases, with 12 bases lying between them. In nucleotides, the CDR3 is TGCAGTGCTCACCTGCTCGCCGATACGCAGTATTTT. Its translation is CSAHLLADTQYF.

This clonotype was detected ten times or more. The rearrangement joins TRBV14 to TRBJ2-5; D is unclear. CDR1 and CDR2 from the germline V gene are SGHDN and FVKESK. The ends were cut back, 3 bases at V and 4 bases at J, with 6 bases in the middle. This CDR3 contains 12 residues. In DNA, the CDR3 is TGTGCCAGCAGCCAGGCCACAGAGACCCAGTACTTC. As protein: CASSQATETQYF.

Ten or more counts support this clonotype. V usage is TRBV11-3 and J usage is TRBJ2-5; 8 nucleotides match TRBD1. Germline V CDR1 and CDR2: SGHNT, YENEEA. Trimming at V came to 5 bases and at J to 0 bases, leaving 8 bases not matched to a gene. The CDR3 has 16 amino acids. The CDR3 DNA reads as TGTGCCAGCAGCCCGCGGACAGGGAGATACCAAGAGACCCAGTACTTC. This translates into CASSPRTGRYQETQYF.

At least ten counts were recorded for this clonotype. The CDR3 DNA follows: TGCGCCAGCAGCTTGGACAGGTCTCCCAATGAGCAGTTCTTC. Translating it yields CASSLDRSPNEQFF. This chain joins TRBV5-1 and TRBJ2-1; a weak D match, TRBD1 (5 bases). The CDR3 contains 14 residues. Trimming shortened V by 0 bases and J by 6 bases, and 10 bases separated the two germline ends. The V gene's germline CDR1 is SGHRS and CDR2 YFSETQ.

This clonotype was seen at least ten times. The gene calls are TRBV7-3 and TRBJ2-1; TRBD2 aligns across 14 bases. V was pared by 5 bases and J by 10 bases, with 10 bases of the junction left unmatched. This CDR3 spans 16 amino acids. Germline V lookup: CDR1 SGHTA, CDR2 FQGTGA. CDR3 in amino acids: CASSIGTSGRLREQFF. CDR3 nucleotide sequence: TGTGCCAGCAGCATAGGGACTAGCGGGAGACTGAGGGAGCAGTTCTTC.

The table lists this clonotype with many counts. The rearrangement links TRBV10-3 to TRBJ2-7, with TRBD2 identical over 7 bases. Trimming at V came to 7 bases and at J to 5 bases, leaving 14 bases not matched to a gene. Germline values: CDR1 ENHRY, CDR2 SYGVKD. The CDR3 is 15 residues long. CDR3 in DNA: TGTGCCATCAAGAGGGCGGGCGGGAGCCCCCACGAGCAGTACTTC. Translation gives CAIKRAGGSPHEQYF.

In this sample, this clonotype turned up many times. The chain uses TRBV28 and TRBJ1-2; D perhaps matches TRBD1 (6 bases). V lost 5 bases to trimming and J lost 4 bases, with 11 bases between them. The CDR3 is made up of 13 amino acids. Per germline, CDR1 MDHEN and CDR2 SYDVKM. The CDR3 loop reads CASSVRGSYGYTF. CDR3 in DNA: TGTGCCAGCAGTGTAAGGGGGTCCTATGGCTACACCTTC.

The table lists this clonotype with many counts. This chain connects TRBV25-1 to TRBJ1-5; 9 positions agree with TRBD1. The germline gives CDR1 MGHDK, CDR2 SYGVNS. The trim removed 6 bases at V and 6 bases at J, leaving 3 bases unmatched. The CDR3 spans 13 residues. CDR3 residues: CASRQGASQPQHF. The CDR3 nucleotides are TGTGCCAGCAGACAGGGGGCCAGTCAGCCCCAGCATTTT. Complete variable domain (other parts from reference TRBV25-1 and TRBJ1-5): EADIYQTPRYLVIGTGKKITLECSQTMGHDKMYWYQQDPGMELHLIHYSYGVNSTEKGDLSSESTVSRIRTEHFPLTLESARPSHTSQYLCASRQGASQPQHFGDGTRLSIL.

The chain couples TRBV12-5 to TRBJ1-3; D unresolved. CDR1 and CDR2 from the germline V gene are LGHNT and FRNRAP. The length of the CDR3 is 13 residues. V lost 5 bases to trimming and J lost 4 bases, with 9 bases between them. The CDR3 reads CASGLTAGNTIYF. The CDR3 DNA sequence: TGTGCTAGTGGTCTAACGGCGGGAAACACCATATATTTT. Looking up the rest from reference TRBV12-5 and TRBJ1-3 gives the full variable domain: DARVTQTPRHKVTEMGQEVTMRCQPILGHNTVFWYRQTMMQGLELLAYFRNRAPLDDSGMPKDRFSAEMPDATLATLKIQPSEPRDSAVYFCASGLTAGNTIYFGEGSWLTVV.

The sample holds many counts of this clonotype. The chain has TRBV24-1 and TRBJ2-1; 8 positions match TRBD1. The CDR3 has 15 amino acids. J was trimmed by 2 bases and V by 4 bases; bases with no gene match: 3. Germline lookup yields CDR1 KGHDR and CDR2 SFDVKD. CDR3 loop: CATSDRQGTYNEQFF. The CDR3 DNA reads as TGTGCCACCAGTGACCGACAGGGGACCTACAATGAGCAGTTCTTC.

The chain is built from TRBV10-3 and TRBJ2-7; 11 bases line up with TRBD2. Germline-derived CDR1 and CDR2 are ENHRY and SYGVKD. Trimming at V came to 5 bases and at J to 5 bases, leaving 2 bases not matched to a gene. This CDR3 contains 13 residues. The CDR3 spells CAISQLAGDEQYF. The CDR3 DNA is TGTGCCATCAGTCAACTAGCGGGAGACGAGCAGTACTTC.

At least ten counts were recorded for this clonotype. The chain recombines TRBV27 with TRBJ2-2; D perhaps matches TRBD1 (5 bases). V was clipped by 6 bases and J by 0 bases, with 11 bases between them. The CDR3 length is 15 residues. Germline CDR1 reads MNHEY; CDR2 reads SMNVEV (reference sequence). Here the CDR3 DNA reads TGTGCCAGCAGACAGGACGGTGCGAACACCGGGGAGCTGTTTTTT. Its protein is CASRQDGANTGELFF.

This clonotype was recorded at least ten times. V is TRBV28 and J is TRBJ2-1, with 8 nucleotides matching TRBD1. The CDR3 totals 15 residues. From germline, CDR1 is MDHEN and CDR2 SYDVKM. V lost 5 bases to trimming and J lost 0 bases; unmatched junction nucleotides: 3. In DNA, the CDR3 is TGTGCCAGCAGTGGGGACAGGAGCTCCTACAATGAGCAGTTCTTC. This sequence encodes CASSGDRSSYNEQFF.